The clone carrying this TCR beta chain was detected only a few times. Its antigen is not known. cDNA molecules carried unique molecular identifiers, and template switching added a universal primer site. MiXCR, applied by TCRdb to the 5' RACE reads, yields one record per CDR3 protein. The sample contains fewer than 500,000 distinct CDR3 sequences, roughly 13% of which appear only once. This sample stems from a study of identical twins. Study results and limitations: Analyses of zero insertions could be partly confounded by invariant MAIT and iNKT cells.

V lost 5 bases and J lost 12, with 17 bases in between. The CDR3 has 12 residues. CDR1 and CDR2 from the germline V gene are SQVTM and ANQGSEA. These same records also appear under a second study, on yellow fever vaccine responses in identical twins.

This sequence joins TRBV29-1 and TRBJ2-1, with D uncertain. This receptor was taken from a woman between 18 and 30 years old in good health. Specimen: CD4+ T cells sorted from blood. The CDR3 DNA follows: TGCAGCGTTCTTCCGGCTCAAAGGCCGCAGTTCTTC. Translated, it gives CSVLPAQRPQFF.